A single sample gave rise to the 16 T cell receptor beta chains below, sequenced in a study of cytomegalovirus exposure and HLA in healthy donors. 13 Jbeta primers and 60 Vbeta primers were used for the PCR. Here immunoSEQ multiplex PCR was the method, and the copy in TCRdb shows in-frame clones only, minus some. The sample includes about 100,000 clones, approximately 79% of them seen just once. Sample: PBMCs. All receptors come from a woman between 40 and 50 years old in good health and CMV-seronegative.

In this sample, this clone turned up a few times. This chain joins TRBV19 and TRBJ1-6; no definite D call. V lost 3 bases to trimming and J lost 9 bases, with 18 bases between them. Germline assignment: CDR1 LNHDA and CDR2 SQIVND (reference sequence). The CDR3 loop spans 16 amino acids. CDR3 amino acids: CASSIGGRGGGSPLHF. The CDR3 nucleotides read TGTGCCAGTAGTATTGGAGGGCGGGGAGGAGGTTCACCCCTCCACTTT. Full variable domain (rest looked up from reference TRBV19 and TRBJ1-6): DGGITQSPKYLFRKEGQNVTLSCEQNLNHDAMYWYRQDPGQGLRLIYYSQIVNDFQKGDIAEGYSVSREKKESFPLTVTSAQKNPTAFYLCASSIGGRGGGSPLHFGNGTRLTVT.

The CDR3 reads CATSQGQANTGELFF. Here the CDR3 DNA reads TGTGCCACCAGCCAGGGACAGGCGAACACCGGGGAGCTGTTTTTT. The chain is built from TRBV15 and TRBJ2-2; 8 bases match TRBD1. CDR3 size: 15 residues. Germline CDR1 and CDR2: LNHNV and YYDKDF (reference sequence). Losses at the gene ends were 5 bases for V and 0 bases for J; bases not matched to a gene: 2.

This sequence joins TRBV5-3 and TRBJ2-1, with 9 bases identical to TRBD2. TRBV5-3 is classed as an ORF, of uncertain function. The trim removed 4 bases at V and 0 bases at J, leaving 2 bases unmatched. The length of the CDR3 is 15 residues. DNA for the CDR3: TGTGCCAGAAGCCTTAGCGGGAGCTCCTACAATGAGCAGTTCTTC. Its protein product is CARSLSGSSYNEQFF.

Of note for this clone: In this CDR3 the conserved last residue, phenylalanine or tryptophan, is missing, so a read error is likely. Because the CDR3's place on the DNA is in doubt, the DNA is left out and the CDR3 is given as listed by TCRdb. The chain combines TRBV4-1 with TRBJ2-7; no DNA check was done on the table's D call, TRBD2. CDR1 is MGHRA and CDR2 is YSYEKL in the germline V gene. The CDR3 is 8 residues long, ends included. CDR3 sequence reads: CASSQAGG.

The chain's CDR3 is CASNGRGNTEAFF. The CDR3 nucleotides are TGTGCCAGCAATGGGCGGGGGAACACTGAAGCTTTCTTT. The chain combines TRBV6-5 with TRBJ1-1; D unresolved. CDR3 size: 13 residues. Looked up from germline, CDR1 is MNHEY and CDR2 is SVGAGI. Deletions cut 7 bases from V and 1 base from J, with 10 bases between.

The chain combines TRBV19 with TRBJ1-2; no reliable D call. Germline V CDR1 and CDR2: LNHDA, SQIVND (reference sequence). Trimming pared 5 bases from V and 7 bases from J, leaving 14 bases between. The CDR3 consists of 13 residues. The CDR3 DNA sequence: TGTGCCAGTAGTGATCCAACTCCCCGTGGCTACACCTTC. Protein: CASSDPTPRGYTF. Together with reference TRBV19 and TRBJ1-2, the CDR3 gives the full variable domain: DGGITQSPKYLFRKEGQNVTLSCEQNLNHDAMYWYRQDPGQGLRLIYYSQIVNDFQKGDIAEGYSVSREKKESFPLTVTSAQKNPTAFYLCASSDPTPRGYTFGSGTRLTVV.

The chain combines TRBV6-1 with TRBJ2-1, with 7 bases that match TRBD1. J lost 5 bases, V lost 7 bases, and 8 bases had no gene match. This CDR3 has 14 residues. The germline gives CDR1 MNHNS, CDR2 SASEGT. CDR3 DNA sequence: TGTGCCAGCAATCGACAGGGTGGGAACAATGAGCAGTTCTTC. It codes for CASNRQGGNNEQFF.

The chain links TRBV28 to TRBJ1-2, with 7 bases lining up with TRBD1. Germline CDR1 is MDHEN and CDR2 is SYDVKM. The CDR3 spans 15 residues. The trim removed 6 bases at V and 5 bases at J, leaving 12 bases unmatched. This CDR3 reads CASRHTGTAKYGYTF. Here the CDR3 DNA reads TGTGCCAGCAGACATACCGGGACAGCGAAATATGGCTACACCTTC.

Comments on this clone: The same CDR3 can be traced to other DNA sequences in this sample. The rearrangement links TRBV5-1 to TRBJ2-7, with 11 bases fitting TRBD1. Trimming cost V 2 bases and J 5 bases; bases outside gene matches: 3. Germline V lookup: CDR1 SGHRS, CDR2 YFSETQ. This CDR3 is built from 14 residues. This chain's CDR3 is CASSLGQGADEQYF. The CDR3, as DNA: TGCGCCAGCAGCTTAGGACAGGGGGCTGACGAGCAGTACTTC.

Only a few counts were recorded for this clone. The chain combines TRBV4-3 with TRBJ2-7, with TRBD2 matching over 8 bases. V was clipped by 3 bases and J by 2 bases; unmatched bases: 3. The CDR3 has 14 residues. Germline assignment: CDR1 LGHNA and CDR2 YSLEER. DNA of the CDR3: TGCGCCAGCAGCCAGTCGGGACTAGCCTACGAGCAGTACTTC. Encoded protein: CASSQSGLAYEQYF.

This chain uses TRBV2 with TRBJ1-1; tentatively, D is TRBD1 (6 bases). The CDR3 loop spans 15 amino acids. Germline V gene sequence: CDR1 SNHLY, CDR2 FYNNEI. Trimming shortened V by 6 bases and J by 1 base, and 15 bases separated the two germline ends. Written as DNA, the CDR3 is TGTGCCAGCAGCCCCGGGGGGGCAGGGAACACTGAAGCTTTCTTT. Protein sequence: CASSPGGAGNTEAFF. The full variable domain, in which reference TRBV2 and TRBJ1-1 provide the parts outside the CDR3, is EPEVTQTPSHQVTQMGQEVILRCVPISNHLYFYWYRQILGQKVEFLVSFYNNEISEKSEIFDDQFSVERPDGSNFTLKIRSTKLEDSAMYFCASSPGGAGNTEAFFGQGTRLTVV.

V is TRBV6-5 and J is TRBJ1-5, with D maybe TRBD1 (5 bases). CDR3 length equals 15 residues. Trimming shortened V by 6 bases and J by 0 bases, and 12 bases separated the two germline ends. The V gene's germline CDR1 is MNHEY and CDR2 SVGAGI. The CDR3, as DNA: TGTGCCAGCAGACCCCAGGGTCTTAGCAATCAGCCCCAGCATTTT. It is translated as CASRPQGLSNQPQHF.

The V call is TRBV19, the J call TRBJ2-5; 9 bases agree with TRBD2. The length of the CDR3 is 14 residues. V lost 9 bases to trimming and J lost 2 bases; unmatched junction nucleotides: 7. CDR1 and CDR2 (germline): LNHDA, SQIVND (reference sequence). The CDR3 DNA reads TGTGCCAGCACCTCTAGCGGGGCGCAAGAGACCCAGTACTTC. This codes for CASTSSGAQETQYF. The variable domain in full, completed from reference TRBV19 and TRBJ2-5, reads DGGITQSPKYLFRKEGQNVTLSCEQNLNHDAMYWYRQDPGQGLRLIYYSQIVNDFQKGDIAEGYSVSREKKESFPLTVTSAQKNPTAFYLCASTSSGAQETQYFGPGTRLLVL.

The CDR3 loop is CASSLGGQGRNSPLHF. Written as DNA, the CDR3 is TGTGCCAGCAGCTTAGGGGGACAGGGTCGAAATTCACCCCTCCACTTT. The chain carries TRBV11-2 and TRBJ1-6; 9 bases are a match to TRBD1. Germline trimming cut 1 base from V and 7 bases from J; bases unmatched to any gene: 5. This CDR3 region has 16 residues. The germline gives CDR1 SGHAT, CDR2 FQNNGV.

The chain joins TRBV7-2 to TRBJ2-1; 9 bases fit TRBD1. The CDR3 covers 15 residues. Germline V CDR1 and CDR2: SGHTA, FQGNSA. V lost 1 base to trimming and J lost 6 bases; unmatched junction nucleotides: 4. CDR3 sequence (DNA): TGTGCCAGCAGCTTAGTCGGGACAGGGCGCAATGAGCAGTTCTTC. Translated: CASSLVGTGRNEQFF.

This chain joins TRBV5-6 and TRBJ2-5; 10 bases line up with TRBD2. Germline V lookup: CDR1 SGHDT, CDR2 YYEEEE. The CDR3 is 16 amino acids. Unmatched junction bases numbered 12, after V lost 4 bases and J lost 6 bases. DNA for the CDR3: TGTGCCAGCAGCCACTACTCGACTAGCGGGTCCAAGACCCAGTACTTC. Encoded protein: CASSHYSTSGSKTQYF.